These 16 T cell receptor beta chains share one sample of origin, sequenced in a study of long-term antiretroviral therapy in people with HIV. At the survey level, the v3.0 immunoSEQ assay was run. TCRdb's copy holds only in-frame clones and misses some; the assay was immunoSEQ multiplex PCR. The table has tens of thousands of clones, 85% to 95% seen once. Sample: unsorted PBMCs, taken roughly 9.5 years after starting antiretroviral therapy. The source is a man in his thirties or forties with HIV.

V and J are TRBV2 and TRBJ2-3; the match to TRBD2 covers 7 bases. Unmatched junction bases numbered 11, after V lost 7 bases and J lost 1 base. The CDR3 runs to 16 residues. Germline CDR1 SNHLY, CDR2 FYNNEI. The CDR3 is CASKSPAGVGTDTQYF. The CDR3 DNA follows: TGTGCCAGCAAGTCCCCGGCGGGGGTGGGCACAGATACGCAGTATTTT.

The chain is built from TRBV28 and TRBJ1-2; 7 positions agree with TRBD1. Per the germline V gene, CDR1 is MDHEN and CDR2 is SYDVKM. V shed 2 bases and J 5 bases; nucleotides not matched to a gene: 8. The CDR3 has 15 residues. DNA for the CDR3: TGTGCCAGCAGTTTACTTACAGGGGCGGTTTATGGCTACACCTTC. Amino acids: CASSLLTGAVYGYTF.

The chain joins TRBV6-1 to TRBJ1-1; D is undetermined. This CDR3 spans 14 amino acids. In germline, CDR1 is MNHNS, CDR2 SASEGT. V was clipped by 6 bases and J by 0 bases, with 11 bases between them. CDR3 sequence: CASRDKFLNTEAFF. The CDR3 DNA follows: TGTGCCAGCAGAGACAAGTTCCTGAACACTGAAGCTTTCTTT.

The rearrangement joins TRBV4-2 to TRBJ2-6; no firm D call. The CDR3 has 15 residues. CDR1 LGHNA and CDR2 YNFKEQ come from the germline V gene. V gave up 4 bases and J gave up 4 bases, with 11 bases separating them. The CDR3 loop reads CASSRYKVGANVLTF. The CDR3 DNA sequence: TGTGCCAGCAGCCGATATAAGGTGGGGGCCAACGTCCTGACTTTC.

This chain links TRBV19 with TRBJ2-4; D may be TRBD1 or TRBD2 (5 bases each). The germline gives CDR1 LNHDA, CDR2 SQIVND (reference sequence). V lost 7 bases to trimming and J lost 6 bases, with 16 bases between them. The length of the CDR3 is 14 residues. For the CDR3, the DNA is TGTGCCAGTATGGACCGGGGCCTTCCAAACATTCAGTACTTC. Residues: CASMDRGLPNIQYF.

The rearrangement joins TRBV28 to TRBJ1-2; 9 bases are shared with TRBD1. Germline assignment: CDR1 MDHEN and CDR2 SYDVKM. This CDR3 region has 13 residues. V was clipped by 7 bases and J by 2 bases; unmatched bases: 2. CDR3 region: CASKGQGNYGYTF. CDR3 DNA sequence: TGTGCCAGCAAAGGACAGGGGAACTATGGCTACACCTTC.

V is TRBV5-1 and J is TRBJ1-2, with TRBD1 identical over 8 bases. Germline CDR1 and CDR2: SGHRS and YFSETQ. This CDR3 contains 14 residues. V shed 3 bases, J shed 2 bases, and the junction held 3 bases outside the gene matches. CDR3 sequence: CASSSRTGNYGYTF. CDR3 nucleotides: TGCGCCAGCAGCTCACGGACAGGGAACTATGGCTACACCTTC.

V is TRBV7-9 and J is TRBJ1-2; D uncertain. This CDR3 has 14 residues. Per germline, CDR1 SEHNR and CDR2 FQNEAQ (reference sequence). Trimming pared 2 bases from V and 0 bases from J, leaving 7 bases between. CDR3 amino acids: CASSLLTTNYGYTF. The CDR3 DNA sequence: TGTGCCAGCAGCTTACTTACAACTAACTATGGCTACACCTTC.

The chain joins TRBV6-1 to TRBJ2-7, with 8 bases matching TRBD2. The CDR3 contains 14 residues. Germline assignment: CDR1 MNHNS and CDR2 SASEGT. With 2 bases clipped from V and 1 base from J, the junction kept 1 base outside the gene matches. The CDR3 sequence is CASSERGGSYEQYV. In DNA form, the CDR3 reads TGTGCCAGCAGTGAACGGGGGGGGTCCTACGAGCAGTACGTC.

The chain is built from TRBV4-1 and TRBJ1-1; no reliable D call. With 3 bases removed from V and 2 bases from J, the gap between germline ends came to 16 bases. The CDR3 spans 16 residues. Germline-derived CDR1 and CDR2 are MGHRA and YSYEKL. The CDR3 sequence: CASSQSGPRKNTEAFF. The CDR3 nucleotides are TGCGCCAGCAGCCAGAGTGGGCCGAGGAAAAACACTGAAGCTTTCTTT.

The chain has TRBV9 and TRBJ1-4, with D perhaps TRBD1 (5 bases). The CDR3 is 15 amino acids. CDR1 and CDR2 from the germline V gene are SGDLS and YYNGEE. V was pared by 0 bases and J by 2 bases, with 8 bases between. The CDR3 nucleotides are TGTGCCAGCAGCGTAGAAGGGGTGACTAATGAAAAACTGTTTTTT. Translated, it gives CASSVEGVTNEKLFF.

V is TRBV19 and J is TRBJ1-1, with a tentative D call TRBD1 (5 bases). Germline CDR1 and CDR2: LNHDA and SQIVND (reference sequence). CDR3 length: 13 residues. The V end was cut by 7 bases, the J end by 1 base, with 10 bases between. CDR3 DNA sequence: TGTGCCAGTACCGACAGACCGAACACTGAAGCTTTCTTT. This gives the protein CASTDRPNTEAFF. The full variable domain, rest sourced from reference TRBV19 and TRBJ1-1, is DGGITQSPKYLFRKEGQNVTLSCEQNLNHDAMYWYRQDPGQGLRLIYYSQIVNDFQKGDIAEGYSVSREKKESFPLTVTSAQKNPTAFYLCASTDRPNTEAFFGQGTRLTVV.

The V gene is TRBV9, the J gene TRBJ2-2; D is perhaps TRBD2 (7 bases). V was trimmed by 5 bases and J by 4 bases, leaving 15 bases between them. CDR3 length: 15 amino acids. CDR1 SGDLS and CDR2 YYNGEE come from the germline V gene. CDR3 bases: TGTGCCAGCAGGGGGGGGGCCGGTAGCACCGGGGAGCTGTTTTTT. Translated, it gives CASRGGAGSTGELFF.

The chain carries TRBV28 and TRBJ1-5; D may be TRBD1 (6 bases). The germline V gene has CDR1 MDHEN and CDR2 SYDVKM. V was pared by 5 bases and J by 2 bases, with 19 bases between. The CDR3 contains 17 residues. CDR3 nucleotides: TGTGCCAGCAGTCCCGGGACACCCTTCGAGGGCAATCAGCCCCAGCATTTT. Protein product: CASSPGTPFEGNQPQHF.

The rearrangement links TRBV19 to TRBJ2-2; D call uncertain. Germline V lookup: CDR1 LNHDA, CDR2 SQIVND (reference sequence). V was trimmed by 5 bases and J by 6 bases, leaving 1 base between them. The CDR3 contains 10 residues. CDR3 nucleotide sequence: TGTGCCAGTAGTTCCGGGGAGCTGTTTTTT. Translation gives CASSSGELFF.

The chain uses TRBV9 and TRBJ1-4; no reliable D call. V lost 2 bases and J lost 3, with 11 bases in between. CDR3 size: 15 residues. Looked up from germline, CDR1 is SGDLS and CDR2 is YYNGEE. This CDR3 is CASSVYGVSNEKLFF. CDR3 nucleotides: TGTGCCAGCAGCGTGTATGGAGTGTCTAATGAAAAACTGTTTTTT.